The 24 T cell receptor beta chains given below trace back to one sample, sequenced in a study of blood T cell repertoires in COVID-19. The method was immunoSEQ multiplex PCR; TCRdb's version includes in-frame clones alone and lacks a portion of them. Of more than 250,000 clones in the sample, around 90% were seen once. The sequencing input was peripheral blood. The receptors stem from a man aged 50-59 years with active or convalescent COVID-19.

In regard to this clone: Other DNA sequences in the same sample also yield this CDR3. The chain uses TRBV5-1 and TRBJ2-1; 7 bases are shared with TRBD1. Germline trimming cut 6 bases from V and 3 bases from J; bases unmatched to any gene: 3. The germline V gene has CDR1 SGHRS and CDR2 YFSETQ. This CDR3 has 13 amino acids. The CDR3 region is CASTRDSYNEQFF. The DNA of the CDR3 is TGCGCCAGCACCCGGGACAGCTACAATGAGCAGTTCTTC. Using reference TRBV5-1 and TRBJ2-1 for the parts outside the CDR3, the full variable domain is KAGVTQTPRYLIKTRGQQVTLSCSPISGHRSVSWYQQTPGQGLQFLFEYFSETQRNKGNFPGRFSGRQFSNSRSEMNVSTLELGDSALYLCASTRDSYNEQFFGPGTRLTVL.

The chain couples TRBV4-3 to TRBJ1-3; D perhaps matches TRBD1 (6 bases). CDR1 is LGHNA, CDR2 YSLEER, per germline. The length of the CDR3 is 17 residues. Trimming pared 1 base from V and 0 bases from J, leaving 13 bases between. The CDR3 DNA follows: TGCGCCAGCAGCCAAGGGGGGCAGCCTCTCTCTGGAAACACCATATATTTT. Translated: CASSQGGQPLSGNTIYF.

This chain links TRBV5-4 with TRBJ2-7; 9 bases are shared with TRBD1. The ends lost 4 bases at V and 2 bases at J; junction bases unmatched: 4. The CDR3 extends over 14 amino acids. Germline V gives CDR1 SGHNT, CDR2 YYREEE (reference sequence). Here the CDR3 reads CASSPTGGAYEQYF. The CDR3 coding sequence is TGTGCCAGCAGCCCTACAGGGGGCGCCTACGAGCAGTACTTC.

The chain combines TRBV28 with TRBJ1-5, with 7 positions matching TRBD1. Germline CDR1 is MDHEN and CDR2 is SYDVKM. The CDR3 length is 15 residues. The trim removed 6 bases at V and 3 bases at J, leaving 8 bases unmatched. CDR3 nucleotide sequence: TGTGCCAGCAGAACCTCGACAGGGCACAATCAGCCCCAGCATTTT. Translating it yields CASRTSTGHNQPQHF.

This chain connects TRBV21-1 to TRBJ2-5; the table's D call TRBD1 went unverified against the DNA. TRBV21-1 is a listed pseudogene. There are 16 residues in the CDR3. The CDR3 DNA reads as TGTGCCAGCAGCAAACAGGAAACAGGGGGCGCAGAGACCCAGTACTTC. Its translation is CASSKQETGGAETQYF.

On this clone: Other DNA variants within this sample encode the same CDR3. The chain carries TRBV5-1 and TRBJ2-1; TRBD1 is a possible D gene (6 bases). Trimming pared 3 bases from V and 0 bases from J, leaving 10 bases between. From germline, CDR1 is SGHRS and CDR2 YFSETQ. The CDR3 consists of 15 residues. This CDR3 is CASSWTESSYNEQFF. For the CDR3, the DNA is TGCGCCAGCAGCTGGACAGAAAGCTCCTACAATGAGCAGTTCTTC.

The chain couples TRBV10-2 to TRBJ2-7; 12 nucleotides match TRBD2. The trim removed 3 bases at V and 6 bases at J, leaving 21 bases unmatched. Germline CDR1 and CDR2: WSHSY and SAAADI. The CDR3 covers 20 residues. This CDR3 is CASSDPDLAGGSFGLSEQYF. The CDR3 DNA reads as TGCGCCAGCAGTGACCCGGACCTAGCGGGAGGGTCCTTTGGGCTGAGCGAGCAGTACTTC.

The chain combines TRBV30 with TRBJ2-6, with D tentatively TRBD1 (6 bases). The CDR3 contains 15 residues. Trimming removed 8 bases at V and 1 base at J, with 15 bases between. The germline gives CDR1 GTSNPN, CDR2 SVGIG (reference sequence). Here the CDR3 reads CAAPKGGSGANVLTF. The CDR3 nucleotides are TGTGCCGCACCTAAAGGGGGTTCTGGGGCCAACGTCCTGACTTTC.

The CDR3 is CASSHPQGGEKLFF. In DNA form, the CDR3 reads TGCGCCAGCAGCCATCCCCAGGGAGGTGAAAAACTGTTTTTT. V is TRBV4-1 and J is TRBJ1-4; D might be TRBD1 (5 bases). V was trimmed by 3 bases and J by 7 bases, leaving 12 bases between them. The CDR3 is 14 residues long. Germline CDR1 and CDR2: MGHRA and YSYEKL.

This clone has just a few counts. The chain combines TRBV6-4 with TRBJ2-7; 7 bases are a match to TRBD1. This CDR3 is built from 12 residues. Looked up from germline, CDR1 is MRHNA and CDR2 is SNTAGT. The V and J ends lost 10 bases and 5 bases, in that order; junction bases with no gene match: 8. The CDR3 region has the DNA TGTGCCAATTGCGACAGGGTCCACGAGCAGTACTTC. Amino acids: CANCDRVHEQYF.

The chain is built from TRBV29-1 and TRBJ2-3, with D perhaps TRBD2 (7 bases). The V end was cut by 6 bases, the J end by 1 base, with 17 bases between. Per germline, CDR1 SQVTM and CDR2 ANQGSEA. This CDR3 has 15 amino acids. CDR3 amino acids: CSVGGLSGGTDTQYF. The CDR3 bases are TGCAGCGTGGGGGGGCTGTCAGGGGGCACAGATACGCAGTATTTT.

This sequence joins TRBV5-6 and TRBJ1-2; TRBD1 agrees at 9 bases. Germline assignment: CDR1 SGHDT and CDR2 YYEEEE. After removal of 4 bases from V and 6 bases from J, the junction contained 13 bases not matched to a gene. There are 16 residues in the CDR3. The CDR3 spells CASSPGTGYLLDGYTF. Written as DNA, the CDR3 is TGTGCCAGCAGCCCGGGGACAGGGTACCTTCTAGATGGCTACACCTTC.

The chain combines TRBV4-1 with TRBJ2-7; D possibly corresponds to TRBD1 (7 bases). Looked up from germline, CDR1 is MGHRA and CDR2 is YSYEKL. Trimming removed 8 bases from V and 4 bases from J, with 18 bases in between. The length of the CDR3 is 14 residues. This CDR3 is CASGKAGGLYEQYF. The CDR3 DNA follows: TGCGCCAGCGGAAAAGCAGGGGGACTTTACGAGCAGTACTTC.

On this clone: Other DNA variants within this sample encode the same CDR3. The chain couples TRBV4-1 to TRBJ2-2; D possibly corresponds to TRBD1 (6 bases). The CDR3 contains 16 residues. In germline, CDR1 is MGHRA, CDR2 YSYEKL. V lost 0 bases and J lost 1, with 9 bases in between. The CDR3 reads CASSQDDRRNTGELFF. For the CDR3, the DNA is TGCGCCAGCAGCCAAGATGACAGGCGGAACACCGGGGAGCTGTTTTTT.

Comment on this clone: Other DNA sequences of this sample code for an identical CDR3. The V gene is TRBV7-8, the J gene TRBJ2-5, with 13 bases matching TRBD2. After removal of 4 bases from V and 2 bases from J, the junction contained 4 bases not matched to a gene. Per germline, CDR1 SGHVS and CDR2 FQNEAQ. The CDR3 length is 16 residues. Here the CDR3 reads CASSSQTSGGQETQYF. CDR3 bases: TGTGCCAGCAGCTCCCAGACTAGCGGGGGGCAAGAGACCCAGTACTTC. Together with reference TRBV7-8 and TRBJ2-5, the CDR3 gives the full variable domain: GAGVSQSPRYKVAKRGQDVALRCDPISGHVSLFWYQQALGQGPEFLTYFQNEAQLDKSGLPSDRFFAERPEGSVSTLKIQRTQQEDSAVYLCASSSQTSGGQETQYFGPGTRLLVL.

On this clone: This CDR3 is also generated by other DNA sequences in the sample. The chain uses TRBV6-6 and TRBJ1-5, with TRBD1 identical over 8 bases. The V gene's germline CDR1 is MNHNY and CDR2 SVGAGI (reference sequence). This CDR3 has 16 residues. V dropped 0 bases and J dropped 2; count of bases not matched to a gene: 3. The CDR3 sequence: CASSYSQGAGNQPQHF. The DNA for the CDR3 is TGTGCCAGCAGTTACTCCCAGGGGGCGGGCAATCAGCCCCAGCATTTT.

CDR3 protein: CASSARTGHGEKLFF. CDR3 nucleotide sequence: TGTGCCAGCAGCGCCCGTACAGGGCATGGGGAAAAACTGTTTTTT. J is TRBJ1-4 and V is TRBV9, with D possibly matching TRBD1 (6 bases). CDR1 is SGDLS and CDR2 is YYNGEE in the germline V gene. This CDR3 is built from 15 residues. Trimming left V 3 bases short and J 8 bases short, with 17 bases between.

V gene TRBV7-3 combines with J gene TRBJ2-1; D gene uncertain. Germline V gives CDR1 SGHTA, CDR2 FQGTGA. The length of the CDR3 is 15 residues. Trimming took off 4 bases at V and 0 bases at J, with 10 bases between the two ends. This CDR3 is CASSSIASSYNEQFF. The CDR3 DNA reads TGTGCCAGCAGCTCTATAGCAAGCTCCTACAATGAGCAGTTCTTC.

CDR3 in DNA: TGTGCCAGCAGCTTAGTAGCAGGGTGGCAAGAGACCCAGTACTTC. Translation gives CASSLVAGWQETQYF. This chain uses TRBV7-2 with TRBJ2-5; the D gene is possibly TRBD1 (5 bases). Germline CDR1 SGHTA, CDR2 FQGNSA. The CDR3 spans 15 residues. Deletions cut 1 base from V and 2 bases from J, with 11 bases between.

This sequence joins TRBV18 and TRBJ2-2; 9 bases are shared with TRBD2. Germline V gene lookup returns CDR1 KGHSH and CDR2 LQKENI. J lost 3 bases, V lost 2 bases, and 7 bases had no gene match. The CDR3 length is 17 residues. CDR3 nucleotides: TGTGCCAGCTCACCAACCGAAATAGCGGGAGACACCGGGGAGCTGTTTTTT. The encoded protein is CASSPTEIAGDTGELFF.

The J gene is TRBJ2-3, the V gene TRBV2, with a possible D match to TRBD2 (6 bases). Germline V lookup: CDR1 SNHLY, CDR2 FYNNEI. The CDR3 runs to 15 residues. Trimming shortened V by 0 bases and J by 3 bases, and 10 bases separated the two germline ends. The DNA for the CDR3 is TGTGCCAGCAGTGAAGCCCGGACTAAGACAGATACGCAGTATTTT. It encodes CASSEARTKTDTQYF.

The chain combines TRBV27 with TRBJ2-2; 7 bases are a match to TRBD1. Germline assignment: CDR1 MNHEY and CDR2 SMNVEV (reference sequence). The CDR3 runs 13 residues. The V and J ends lost 6 bases and 7 bases, in that order; junction bases with no gene match: 5. CDR3 sequence: CASSRPGGGELFF. Written as DNA, the CDR3 is TGTGCCAGCAGCCGCCCAGGGGGCGGGGAGCTGTTTTTT.

This chain connects TRBV7-2 to TRBJ1-5; 7 positions agree with TRBD1. V lost 1 base to trimming and J lost 4 bases; unmatched junction nucleotides: 4. Germline V gives CDR1 SGHTA, CDR2 FQGNSA. The CDR3 has 15 residues. CDR3 amino acids: CASSLGRGLNQPQHF. DNA for the CDR3: TGTGCCAGCAGCTTAGGCAGGGGGTTGAATCAGCCCCAGCATTTT.

The chain recombines TRBV7-9 with TRBJ1-6; possible D gene TRBD1, 5 bases. CDR1 is SEHNR, CDR2 FQNEAQ, per germline (reference sequence). This CDR3 spans 13 amino acids. Trimming cost V 0 bases and J 12 bases, with 9 bases left between them. The CDR3 is CASSLASGGPLHF. The CDR3 region has the DNA TGTGCCAGCAGCTTAGCTTCCGGGGGACCCCTCCACTTT. The full variable domain, its missing parts supplied by reference TRBV7-9 and TRBJ1-6, is DTGVSQNPRHKITKRGQNVTFRCDPISEHNRLYWYRQTLGQGPEFLTYFQNEAQLEKSRLLSDRFSAERPKGSFSTLEIQRTEQGDSAMYLCASSLASGGPLHFGNGTRLTVT.